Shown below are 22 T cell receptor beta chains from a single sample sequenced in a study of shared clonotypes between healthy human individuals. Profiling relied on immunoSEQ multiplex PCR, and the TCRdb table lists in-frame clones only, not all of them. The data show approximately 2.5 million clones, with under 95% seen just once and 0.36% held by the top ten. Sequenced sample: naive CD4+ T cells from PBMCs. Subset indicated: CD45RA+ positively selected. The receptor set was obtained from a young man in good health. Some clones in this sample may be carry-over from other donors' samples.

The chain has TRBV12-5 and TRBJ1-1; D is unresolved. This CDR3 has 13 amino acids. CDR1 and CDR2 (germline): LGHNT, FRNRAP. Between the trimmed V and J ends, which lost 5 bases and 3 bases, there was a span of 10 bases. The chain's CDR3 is CASGKHRDTEAFF. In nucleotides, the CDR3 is TGTGCTAGTGGTAAACATCGGGACACTGAAGCTTTCTTT.

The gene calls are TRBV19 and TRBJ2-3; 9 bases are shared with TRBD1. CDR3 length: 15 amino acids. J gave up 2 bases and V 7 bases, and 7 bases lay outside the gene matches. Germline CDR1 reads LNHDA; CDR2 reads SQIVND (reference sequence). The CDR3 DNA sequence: TGTGCCAGTAATTCGCGGGACAGGGTCACAGATACGCAGTATTTT. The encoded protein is CASNSRDRVTDTQYF.

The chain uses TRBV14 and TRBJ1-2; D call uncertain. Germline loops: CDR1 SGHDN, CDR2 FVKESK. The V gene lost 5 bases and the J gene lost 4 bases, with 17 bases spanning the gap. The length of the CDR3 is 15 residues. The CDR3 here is CASSANMQVAYGYTF. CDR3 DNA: TGTGCCAGCAGCGCAAATATGCAGGTGGCCTATGGCTACACCTTC.

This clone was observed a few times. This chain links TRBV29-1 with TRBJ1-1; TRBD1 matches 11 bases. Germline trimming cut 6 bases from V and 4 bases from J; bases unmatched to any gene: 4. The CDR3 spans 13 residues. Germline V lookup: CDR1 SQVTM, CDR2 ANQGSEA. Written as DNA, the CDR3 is TGCAGCGTGAGGGGGACAGGGGGCACTGAAGCTTTCTTT. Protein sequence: CSVRGTGGTEAFF. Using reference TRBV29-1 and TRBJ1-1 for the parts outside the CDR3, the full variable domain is SAVISQKPSRDICQRGTSLTIQCQVDSQVTMMFWYRQQPGQSLTLIATANQGSEATYESGFVIDKFPISRPNLTFSTLTVSNMSPEDSSIYLCSVRGTGGTEAFFGQGTRLTVV.

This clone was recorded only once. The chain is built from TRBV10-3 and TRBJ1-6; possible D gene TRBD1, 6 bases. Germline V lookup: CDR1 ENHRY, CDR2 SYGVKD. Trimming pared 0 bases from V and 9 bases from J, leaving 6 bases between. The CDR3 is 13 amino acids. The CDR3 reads CAISESGASPLHF. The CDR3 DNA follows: TGTGCCATCAGTGAGTCGGGGGCTTCACCCCTCCACTTT.

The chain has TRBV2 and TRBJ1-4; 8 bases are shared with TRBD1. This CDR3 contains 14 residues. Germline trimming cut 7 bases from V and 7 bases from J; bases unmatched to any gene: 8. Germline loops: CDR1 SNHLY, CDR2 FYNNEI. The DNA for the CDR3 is TGTGCCAGCAAAAAACAGGGGGAAGGTGAAAAACTGTTTTTT. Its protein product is CASKKQGEGEKLFF.

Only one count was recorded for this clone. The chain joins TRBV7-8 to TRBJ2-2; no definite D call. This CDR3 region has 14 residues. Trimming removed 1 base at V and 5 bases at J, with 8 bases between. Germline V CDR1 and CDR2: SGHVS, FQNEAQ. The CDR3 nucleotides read TGTGCCAGCAGCTTAGACGGTCGGACCGGGGAGCTGTTTTTT. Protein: CASSLDGRTGELFF.

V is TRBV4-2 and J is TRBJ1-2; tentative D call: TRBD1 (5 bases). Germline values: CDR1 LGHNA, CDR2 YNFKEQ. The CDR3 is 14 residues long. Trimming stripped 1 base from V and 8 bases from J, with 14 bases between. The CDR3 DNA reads TGTGCCAGCAGCCAAGCCATTTCAGGGCTCGGCTACACCTTC. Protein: CASSQAISGLGYTF.

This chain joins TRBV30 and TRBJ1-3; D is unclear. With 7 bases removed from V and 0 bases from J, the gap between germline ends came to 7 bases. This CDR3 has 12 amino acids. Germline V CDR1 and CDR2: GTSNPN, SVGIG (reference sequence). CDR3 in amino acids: CASLSSGNTIYF. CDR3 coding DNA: TGTGCCTCCTTGAGCTCTGGAAACACCATATATTTT.

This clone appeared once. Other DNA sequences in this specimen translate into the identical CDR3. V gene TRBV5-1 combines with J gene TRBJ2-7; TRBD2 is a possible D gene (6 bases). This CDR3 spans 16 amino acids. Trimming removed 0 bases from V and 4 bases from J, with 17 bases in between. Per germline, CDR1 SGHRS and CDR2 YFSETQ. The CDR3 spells CASSLGSSGRTYEQYF. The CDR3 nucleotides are TGCGCCAGCAGCTTGGGCAGTAGCGGAAGAACGTACGAGCAGTACTTC.

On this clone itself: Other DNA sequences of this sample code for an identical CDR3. In DNA form, the CDR3 reads TGTGCCAGCAGTTTGGGGACAGGGTACAATGAGCAGTTCTTC. It encodes CASSLGTGYNEQFF. The V gene is TRBV28, the J gene TRBJ2-1; TRBD1 agrees at 9 bases. This CDR3 is built from 14 residues. Germline CDR1 and CDR2: MDHEN and SYDVKM. With 3 bases clipped from V and 4 bases from J, the junction kept 1 base outside the gene matches.

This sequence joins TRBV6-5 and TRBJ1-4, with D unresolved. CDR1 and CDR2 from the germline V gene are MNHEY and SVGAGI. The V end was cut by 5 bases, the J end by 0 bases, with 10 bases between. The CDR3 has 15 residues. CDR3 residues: CASSKIGATNEKLFF. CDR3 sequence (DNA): TGTGCCAGCAGTAAGATTGGCGCAACTAATGAAAAACTGTTTTTT.

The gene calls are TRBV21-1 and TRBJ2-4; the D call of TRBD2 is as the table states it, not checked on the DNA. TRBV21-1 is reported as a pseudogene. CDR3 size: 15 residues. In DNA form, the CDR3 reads TGTGCCAGTACCCAGGGGAGGGGTTTTGGAGACATTCAGTACTTC. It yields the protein CASTQGRGFGDIQYF.

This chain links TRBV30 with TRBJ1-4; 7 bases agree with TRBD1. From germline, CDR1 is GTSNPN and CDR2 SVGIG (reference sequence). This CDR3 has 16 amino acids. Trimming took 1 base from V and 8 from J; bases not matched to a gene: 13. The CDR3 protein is CAWSGSSGTDDEKLFF. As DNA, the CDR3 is TGTGCCTGGAGTGGCTCCTCCGGGACAGATGACGAAAAACTGTTTTTT.

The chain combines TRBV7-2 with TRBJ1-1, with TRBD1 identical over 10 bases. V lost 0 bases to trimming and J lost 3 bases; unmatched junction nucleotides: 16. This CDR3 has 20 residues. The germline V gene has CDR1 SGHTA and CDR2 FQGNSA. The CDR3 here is CASSLAVIPGQGTPDTEAFF. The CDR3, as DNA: TGTGCCAGCAGCTTAGCGGTTATTCCGGGACAGGGGACCCCGGACACTGAAGCTTTCTTT.

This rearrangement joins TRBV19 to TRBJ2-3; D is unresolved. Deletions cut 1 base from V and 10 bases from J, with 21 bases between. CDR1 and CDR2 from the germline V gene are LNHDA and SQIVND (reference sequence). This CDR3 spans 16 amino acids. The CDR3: CASSIGADGWRPSQYF. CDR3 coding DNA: TGTGCCAGTAGTATAGGAGCTGACGGCTGGCGCCCTTCGCAGTATTTT.

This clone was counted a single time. The CDR3 loop reads CAWSNWSGNTIYF. CDR3 bases: TGTGCCTGGAGTAATTGGTCTGGAAACACCATATATTTT. The chain is built from TRBV30 and TRBJ1-3; D unresolved. In germline, CDR1 is GTSNPN, CDR2 SVGIG (reference sequence). V dropped 2 bases and J dropped 1 base, with 6 bases sitting between them. The CDR3 sequence is 13 residues long.

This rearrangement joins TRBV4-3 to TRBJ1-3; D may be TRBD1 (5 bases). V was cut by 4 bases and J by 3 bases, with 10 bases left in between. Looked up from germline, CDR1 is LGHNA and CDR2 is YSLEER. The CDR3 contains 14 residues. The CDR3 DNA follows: TGCGCCAGCAGCCTCACAGGAGATGGAAACACCATATATTTT. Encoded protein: CASSLTGDGNTIYF.

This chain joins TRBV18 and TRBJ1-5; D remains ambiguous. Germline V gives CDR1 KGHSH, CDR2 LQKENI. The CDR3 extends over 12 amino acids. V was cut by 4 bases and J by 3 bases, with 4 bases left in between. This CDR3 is CASSLANQPQHF. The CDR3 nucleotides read TGTGCCAGCTCACTTGCCAATCAGCCCCAGCATTTT. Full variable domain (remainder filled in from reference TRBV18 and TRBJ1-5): NAGVMQNPRHLVRRRGQEARLRCSPMKGHSHVYWYRQLPEEGLKFMVYLQKENIIDESGMPKERFSAEFPKEGPSILRIQQVVRGDSAAYFCASSLANQPQHFGDGTRLSIL.

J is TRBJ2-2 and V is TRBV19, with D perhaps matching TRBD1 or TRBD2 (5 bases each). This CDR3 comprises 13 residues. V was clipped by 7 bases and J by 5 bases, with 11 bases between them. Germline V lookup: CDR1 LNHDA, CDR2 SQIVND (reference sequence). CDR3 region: CASNGAGTGELFF. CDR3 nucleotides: TGTGCCAGTAACGGGGCCGGTACCGGGGAGCTGTTTTTT.

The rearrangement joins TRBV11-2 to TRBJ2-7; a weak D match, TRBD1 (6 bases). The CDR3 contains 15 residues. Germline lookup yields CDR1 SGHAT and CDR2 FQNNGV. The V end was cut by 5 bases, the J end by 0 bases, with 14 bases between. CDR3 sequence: CASSAPQGNSYEQYF. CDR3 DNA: TGTGCCAGCAGCGCACCACAGGGCAACTCCTACGAGCAGTACTTC.

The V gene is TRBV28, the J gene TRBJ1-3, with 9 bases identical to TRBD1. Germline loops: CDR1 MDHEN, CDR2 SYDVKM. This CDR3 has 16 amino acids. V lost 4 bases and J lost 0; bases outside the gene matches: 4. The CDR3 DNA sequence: TGTGCCAGCAGTTCGGGACAGGGCCTCTCTGGAAACACCATATATTTT. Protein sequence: CASSSGQGLSGNTIYF. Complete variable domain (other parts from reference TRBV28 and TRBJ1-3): DVKVTQSSRYLVKRTGEKVFLECVQDMDHENMFWYRQDPGLGLRLIYFSYDVKMKEKGDIPEGYSVSREKKERFSLILESASTNQTSMYLCASSSGQGLSGNTIYFGEGSWLTVV.